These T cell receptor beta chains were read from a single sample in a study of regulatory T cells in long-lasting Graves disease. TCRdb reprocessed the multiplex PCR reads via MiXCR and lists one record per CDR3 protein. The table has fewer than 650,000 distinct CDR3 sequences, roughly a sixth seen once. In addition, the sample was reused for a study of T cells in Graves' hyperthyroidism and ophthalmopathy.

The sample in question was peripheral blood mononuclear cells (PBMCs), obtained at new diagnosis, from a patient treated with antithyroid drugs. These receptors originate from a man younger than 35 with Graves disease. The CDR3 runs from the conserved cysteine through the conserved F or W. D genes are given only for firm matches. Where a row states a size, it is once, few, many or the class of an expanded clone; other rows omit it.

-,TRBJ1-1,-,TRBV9,TGTGCCAGCAGCGTAGCGGACTGGAACACTGAAGCTTTCTTT,CASSVADWNTEAFF
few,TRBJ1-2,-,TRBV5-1,TGCGCCAGCAGCAAAGAAATGCGGGGCTACACCTTC,CASSKEMRGYTF
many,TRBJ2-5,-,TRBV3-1,TGTGCCAGCAGCCAAAGGCAGGGGCCACAAGAGACCCAGTACTTC,CASSQRQGPQETQYF
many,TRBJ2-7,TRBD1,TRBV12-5,TGTGCTAGTGGTCCCGGGACAGGCTCCTACGAGCAGTACTTC,CASGPGTGSYEQYF
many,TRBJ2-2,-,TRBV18,TGTGCCAGCTCACCCCAGTCCCGGGAGGAGCTGTTTTTT,CASSPQSREELFF
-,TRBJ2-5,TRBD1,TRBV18,TGTGCCAGCTCACCACCCTCCAGGGGGGAGACCCAGTACTTC,CASSPPSRGETQYF
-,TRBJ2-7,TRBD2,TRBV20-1,TGCAGTGCTAGAGACCCCCGGCGGGGGTACGAGCAGTACTTC,CSARDPRRGYEQYF
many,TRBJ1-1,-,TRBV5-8,TGTGCCAGCAGCTTGGGAGCTGTGAACACTGAAGCTTTCTTT,CASSLGAVNTEAFF
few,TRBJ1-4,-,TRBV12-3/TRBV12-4,TGTGCCAGCAGTTTCCCCCAAGAAAAACTGTTTTTT,CASSFPQEKLFF
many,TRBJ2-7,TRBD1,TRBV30,TGTGCCTGGAGACCGACAGGGGGGCGCGAGCAGTACTTC,CAWRPTGGREQYF
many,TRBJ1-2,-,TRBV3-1,TGTGCCAGCAGCCTAGGGCAATCTTTCGATGGCTACACCTTC,CASSLGQSFDGYTF
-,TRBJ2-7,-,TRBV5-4,TGTGCCAGCAGCTCCACGGACTACGAGCAGTACTTC,CASSSTDYEQYF
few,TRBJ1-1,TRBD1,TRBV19,TGTGCCAGTAGGCAGGGGGTAAACACTGAAGCTTTCTTT,CASRQGVNTEAFF
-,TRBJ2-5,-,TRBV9,TGTGCCAGCAGCGACCCCCCGGGAGAATCGGGGGAGACCCAGTACTTC,CASSDPPGESGETQYF
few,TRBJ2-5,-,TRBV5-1,TGCGCCAGCAACCTCTACCGGCGCGGAGGACAAGAGACCCAGTACTTC,CASNLYRRGGQETQYF
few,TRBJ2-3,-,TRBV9,TGTGCCAGCACTCCCGAGGGGCCCCCAGATACGCAGTATTTT,CASTPEGPPDTQYF
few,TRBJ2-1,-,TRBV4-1,TGCGCCAGCAGCCAAGGAGGTCAGCTCACGGTCAATGAGCAGTTCTTC,CASSQGGQLTVNEQFF
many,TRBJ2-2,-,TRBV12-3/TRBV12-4,TGTGCCAGCAGTTTACGGCGGGCGAACACCGGGGAGCTGTTTTTT,CASSLRRANTGELFF
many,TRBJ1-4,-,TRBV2,TGTGCCAGCTCCGGGAGGGGGGGTGAAAAACTGTTTTTT,CASSGRGGEKLFF
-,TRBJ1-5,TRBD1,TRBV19,TGTGCCAGTAGTATCCGGACAGGGAAAGATAGCAATCAGCCCCAGCATTTT,CASSIRTGKDSNQPQHF
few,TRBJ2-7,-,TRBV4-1,TGCGCCAGCAGCCAAGAGGGAGGCGCCGAGCAGTACTTC,CASSQEGGAEQYF
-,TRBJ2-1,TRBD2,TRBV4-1,TGCGCCAGCAGCCAAAGAATAGGACTAGGAAGCTCCTACAATGAGCAGTTCTTC,CASSQRIGLGSSYNEQFF
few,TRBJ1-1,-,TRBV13,TGTGCCAGCAGCGATACGGAAAAATCCTTCAGCACTGAAGCTTTCTTT,CASSDTEKSFSTEAFF
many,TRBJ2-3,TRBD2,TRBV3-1,TGTGCCAGCAGCCAAGATCCGAGGGAGGGCCGCACAGATACGCAGTATTTT,CASSQDPREGRTDTQYF
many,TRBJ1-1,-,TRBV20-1,TGCAGTGCGGACGACAGGCATAACACTGAAGCTTTCTTT,CSADDRHNTEAFF
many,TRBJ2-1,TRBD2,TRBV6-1,TGTGCCAGCAGACGCCACTTAGGCGCGGGAGCCAAATACAATGAGCAGTTCTTC,CASRRHLGAGAKYNEQFF
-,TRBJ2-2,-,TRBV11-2,TGTGCCAGCAGCGGAAGCGGCAGAAGTAACACCGGGGAGCTGTTTTTT,CASSGSGRSNTGELFF
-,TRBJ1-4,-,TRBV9,TGTGCCAGCAGCGTAGGTCTGGGCGGGGGAGAAAAACTGTTTTTT,CASSVGLGGGEKLFF
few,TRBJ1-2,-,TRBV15,TGTGCCACCAGCAGAGGTAGGGAGGATGGCTACACCTTC,CATSRGREDGYTF
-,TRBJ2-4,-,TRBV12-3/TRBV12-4,TGTGCCAGCAGTTTTTCCCTAAGAGCGGAGATAGCCAAAAACATTCAGTACTTC,CASSFSLRAEIAKNIQYF
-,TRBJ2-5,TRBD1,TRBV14,TGTGCCAGCAGCCAGACCGGGACAGTAAAAGAGACCCAGTACTTC,CASSQTGTVKETQYF
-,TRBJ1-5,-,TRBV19,TGTGCCAGTAGTATCGCGTCAGGATGGGACCAGCCCCAGCATTTT,CASSIASGWDQPQHF
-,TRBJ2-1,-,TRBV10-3,TGTGCCTCCTCTCCGGGACAGGGGTTGACTAGCGGCTACAATGAGCAGTTCTTC,CASSPGQGLTSGYNEQFF
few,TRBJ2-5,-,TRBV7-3,TGTGCCAGCAGCTTAGTAGGGTCAAGACAAGAGACCCAGTACTTC,CASSLVGSRQETQYF
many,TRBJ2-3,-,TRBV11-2,TGTGCCAGCAGCCCCGGGCCCTACACAGATACGCAGTATTTT,CASSPGPYTDTQYF
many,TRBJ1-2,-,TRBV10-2,TGCGCCAGCATGGGACACCAAGCTAACTATGGCTACACCTTC,CASMGHQANYGYTF
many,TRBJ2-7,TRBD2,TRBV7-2,TGTGCCAGCAGCGGTCGTGCAAGCGGGAGGGGTGAGCAGTACTTC,CASSGRASGRGEQYF
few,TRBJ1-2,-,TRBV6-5,TGTGCCAGCAGTTACTCAAGGAGGTTGCCCTATGGCTACACCTTC,CASSYSRRLPYGYTF
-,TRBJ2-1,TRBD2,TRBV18,TGTGCCAGCCCTTATAGCGGGCTCGGTGAGCAGTTCTTC,CASPYSGLGEQFF
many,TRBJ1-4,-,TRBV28,TGTGCCAGCAGGAATGGGGGGGGCGATAAGGAAAAACTGTTTTTT,CASRNGGGDKEKLFF
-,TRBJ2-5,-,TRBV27,TGTGCCAGCAGTTTATCTTGGGGGGAAGCGATCCAAGAGACCCAGTACTTC,CASSLSWGEAIQETQYF
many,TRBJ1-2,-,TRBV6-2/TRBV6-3,TGTGCCAGCAGTTTTCGACAGGTCTATGGCTACACCTTC,CASSFRQVYGYTF
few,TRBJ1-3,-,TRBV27,TGTGCCAGCAGTTTAGGACACCCTGGAAACACCATATATTTT,CASSLGHPGNTIYF
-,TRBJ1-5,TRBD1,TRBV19,TGTGCCAGTAGGGTGGACAGGGGGCATGGGCAGCCCCAGCATTTT,CASRVDRGHGQPQHF
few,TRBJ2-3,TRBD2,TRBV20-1,TGCAGTGAGCTAGCGGGAGGCACAGATACGCAGTATTTT,CSELAGGTDTQYF
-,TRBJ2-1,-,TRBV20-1,TGCAGTGCTAGAACGACCTCGGGGGGCTCCTACAATGGGCAGTTCTTC,CSARTTSGGSYNGQFF
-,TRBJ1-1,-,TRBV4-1,TGCGCCAGCAGCCATCAGGAGGGGACTGAAGCTTTCTTT,CASSHQEGTEAFF
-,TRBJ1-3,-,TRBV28,TGTGCCAGCAGTTTACGCGACAGGACTAAGTACTCTGGAAACACCATATATTTT,CASSLRDRTKYSGNTIYF
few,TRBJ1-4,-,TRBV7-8,TGTGCCAGCAGCTTCATGACATTCACTAATGAAAAACTGTTTTTT,CASSFMTFTNEKLFF
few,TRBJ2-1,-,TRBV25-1,TGTGCCAGCAGTGAAAACGTCGGAGGTTCCGGGCCCAATGAGCAGTTCTTC,CASSENVGGSGPNEQFF
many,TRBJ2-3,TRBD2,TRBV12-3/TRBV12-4,TGTGCCAGCATCCGTGGGGCTAGCGGGATTTACACAGATACGCAGTATTTT,CASIRGASGIYTDTQYF
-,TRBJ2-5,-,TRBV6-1,TGTGCCAGCAGCACGAAGTATTCGGAGGCGGAGACCCAGTACTTC,CASSTKYSEAETQYF
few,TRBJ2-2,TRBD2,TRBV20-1,TGCAGTGCTTCTCCGGGACTAGCGGGAGGTGGGACCGGGGAGCTGTTTTTT,CSASPGLAGGGTGELFF